This T cell receptor beta chain is drawn from a study of T cell responses to AZD1222 COVID-19 vaccine. Study in general: Second-dose intervals near 4 or 12 weeks were combined. Regarding the study as a whole: Vaccination with two AZD1222 doses was followed by a rise in Spike-specific TCR breadth and depth. Targets within unmutated variant regions were reportedly found for nearly half of spike-specific TCRs. Donors, mostly white British, included more females; clonal diversity was possibly underestimated.

This CDR3 is 14 amino acids long. Germline CDR1 reads LNHDA; CDR2 reads SQIVND (reference sequence). Trimming took 6 bases from V and 6 from J; bases not matched to a gene: 7. TCRdb's copy holds only in-frame clones and misses some; the assay was immunoSEQ multiplex PCR. The sample has 100,000 to 150,000 clones; approximately 88% are singletons. Concerning this clone: The antigen is unknown.

The source of this sequence is an adult in good health. The starting material was peripheral blood, obtained on day 0 of AZD1222 vaccination. The chain joins TRBV19 to TRBJ1-5, with 8 nucleotides matching TRBD1. The CDR3 DNA reads TGTGCCAGTAGCGGAACAGGGGGAGGTCAGCCCCAGCATTTT. Translation: CASSGTGGGQPQHF.